A single sample is the source of the 25 T cell receptor beta chains below, sequenced in a study of shared clonotypes between healthy human individuals. Assay: immunoSEQ multiplex PCR; the TCRdb copy retains only in-frame clones and omits some. Here the sample spans some 790,000 clones, 72% being singletons. The sample consisted of memory CD4+ T cells sorted from blood. Noted subset: CD45RA-negative fraction. These receptors all stem from a woman aged 25 to 39 in good health.

V gene TRBV28 combines with J gene TRBJ2-3, with D possibly TRBD1 on 7 matching bases. This CDR3 spans 15 amino acids. Trimming took off 4 bases at V and 6 bases at J, with 17 bases between the two ends. Germline CDR1 MDHEN, CDR2 SYDVKM. The CDR3 reads CASSSGTAGRDTQYF. In DNA form, the CDR3 reads TGTGCCAGCAGTTCCGGGACAGCGGGCAGGGATACGCAGTATTTT.

The chain uses TRBV5-1 and TRBJ2-7; 9 nucleotides agree with TRBD1. The CDR3 length is 15 residues. Germline V gene lookup returns CDR1 SGHRS and CDR2 YFSETQ. The V segment lost 4 bases and the J segment 5 bases; nucleotides outside the gene matches: 10. The CDR3 sequence: CASSNSGTGMHEQYF. As DNA, the CDR3 is TGCGCCAGCAGCAACTCCGGGACAGGGATGCACGAGCAGTACTTC.

Only a few counts were recorded for this clone. The chain combines TRBV18 with TRBJ2-7, with D unclear. V lost 3 bases to trimming and J lost 2 bases, with 17 bases between them. CDR3 size: 16 residues. Germline CDR1 KGHSH, CDR2 LQKENI. The CDR3, as DNA: TGTGCCAGCTCACCGATCATTTCCGGTGGGACCTACGAGCAGTACTTC. Amino acid sequence: CASSPIISGGTYEQYF.

V usage is TRBV2 and J usage is TRBJ2-3; D remains unclear. This CDR3 is built from 15 residues. V lost 3 bases, J lost 2 bases, and 12 bases lay in between. CDR1 SNHLY and CDR2 FYNNEI come from the germline V gene. The CDR3 sequence: CASSDWLRNTDTQYF. CDR3 nucleotides: TGTGCCAGCAGTGATTGGCTCCGGAACACAGATACGCAGTATTTT.

This chain connects TRBV6-5 to TRBJ1-1, with D maybe TRBD1 (5 bases). This CDR3 spans 11 amino acids. V was cut by 6 bases and J by 8 bases, with 10 bases left in between. CDR1 MNHEY and CDR2 SVGAGI come from the germline V gene. In DNA, the CDR3 is TGTGCCAGCAGAGGGGCGCGGGAAGCTTTCTTT. Its protein product is CASRGAREAFF.

Remarks on this clone: This specimen includes other DNA sequences encoding the same CDR3. The genes are TRBV6-1 and TRBJ1-1; the match to TRBD1 covers 7 bases. The length of the CDR3 is 13 residues. V trimming: 3 bases; J trimming: 6 bases; junction bases outside the gene matches: 4. Germline assignment: CDR1 MNHNS and CDR2 SASEGT. The CDR3, as DNA: TGTGCCAGCAGTGAGGCAGGGGGGCCTGAAGCTTTCTTT. Translated, it gives CASSEAGGPEAFF.

This clone occurred once. The chain employs TRBV4-3 and TRBJ2-5, with D hard to call. The germline gives CDR1 LGHNA, CDR2 YSLEER. The CDR3 consists of 11 residues. V was pared by 6 bases and J by 6 bases, with 8 bases between. The CDR3 protein is CASSVGQTQYF. CDR3 in DNA: TGCGCCAGCAGTGTTGGTCAGACCCAGTACTTC.

The chain employs TRBV5-4 and TRBJ1-2; the D gene is possibly TRBD1 (5 bases). The CDR3 has 14 residues. Germline CDR1 reads SGHNT; CDR2 reads YYREEE (reference sequence). The V end was cut by 3 bases, the J end by 4 bases, with 13 bases between. The CDR3 here is CASSSRQGPYGYTF. CDR3 sequence (DNA): TGTGCCAGCAGCTCACGGCAGGGCCCCTATGGCTACACCTTC.

This clone has just one count. One junction end disagrees with the germline gene, perhaps due to a read error. The chain has TRBV29-1 and TRBJ2-7; 8 nucleotides match TRBD2. Looked up from germline, CDR1 is SQVTM and CDR2 is ANQGSEA. This CDR3 spans 15 amino acids. The CDR3 DNA reads TGCAGCGTCAGCGGGAGTTCTTCGGACTCGGACGAGCGGTACTTC. Translated, it gives CSVSGSSSDSDERYF.

This chain joins TRBV18 and TRBJ2-7, with 9 bases identical to TRBD2. This CDR3 region has 15 residues. The ends lost 2 bases at V and 6 bases at J; junction bases unmatched: 8. Germline V CDR1 and CDR2: KGHSH, LQKENI. CDR3 nucleotides: TGTGCCAGCTCACCATTTGGAGCGGGAGGTCTCGAGCAGTACTTC. Translating it yields CASSPFGAGGLEQYF.

The chain has TRBV5-1 and TRBJ2-3; 8 bases align to TRBD1. J was trimmed by 1 base and V by 4 bases; bases with no gene match: 5. The CDR3 is 15 amino acids. CDR1 is SGHRS and CDR2 is YFSETQ in the germline V gene. This chain's CDR3 is CASSIGQGGTDTQYF. The CDR3, as DNA: TGCGCCAGCAGCATAGGACAGGGAGGCACAGATACGCAGTATTTT.

This clone appeared a single time. The chain is built from TRBV19 and TRBJ2-3; 7 bases line up with TRBD2. The CDR3 totals 14 residues. V shed 6 bases and J 0 bases; nucleotides not matched to a gene: 3. Germline assignment: CDR1 LNHDA and CDR2 SQIVND (reference sequence). CDR3 sequence: CASRAGPSTDTQYF. The DNA for the CDR3 is TGTGCCAGTAGAGCGGGACCTAGCACAGATACGCAGTATTTT. Full variable domain (outside the CDR3, taken from reference TRBV19 and TRBJ2-3): DGGITQSPKYLFRKEGQNVTLSCEQNLNHDAMYWYRQDPGQGLRLIYYSQIVNDFQKGDIAEGYSVSREKKESFPLTVTSAQKNPTAFYLCASRAGPSTDTQYFGPGTRLTVL.

The chain employs TRBV6-1 and TRBJ1-1; 8 nucleotides align to TRBD1. The length of the CDR3 is 15 residues. The ends lost 1 base at V and 2 bases at J; junction bases unmatched: 3. CDR1 is MNHNS, CDR2 SASEGT, per germline. CDR3 in DNA: TGTGCCAGCAGTGAAGGGACAGGGATCAACACTGAAGCTTTCTTT. This sequence encodes CASSEGTGINTEAFF.

This clone was detected once. It may be a read error: a sequence one base away is much more abundant. Other DNA sequences in this sample translate to the same CDR3. The chain employs TRBV28 and TRBJ2-1; D is unclear. The CDR3 is made up of 11 amino acids. CDR1 and CDR2 from the germline V gene are MDHEN and SYDVKM. V shed 3 bases and J shed 4 bases, with 1 base lying between them. CDR3 sequence reads: CASSFYNEQFF. The CDR3 DNA follows: TGTGCCAGCAGTTTTTACAATGAGCAGTTCTTC.

This chain connects TRBV5-4 to TRBJ2-3; 9 positions agree with TRBD2. This CDR3 has 14 amino acids. Germline V gene data show CDR1 as SGHNT and CDR2 as YYREEE (reference sequence). The V and J ends lost 5 bases and 10 bases, in that order; junction bases with no gene match: 11. The CDR3 DNA reads as TGTGCCAGCAGTCCTAGCGGGATCTCTGGGTCGCAGTATTTT. It codes for CASSPSGISGSQYF.

The chain recombines TRBV18 with TRBJ2-5; 9 bases align to TRBD2. There are 16 residues in the CDR3. V was pared by 2 bases and J by 5 bases, with 9 bases of the junction left unmatched. Germline V lookup: CDR1 KGHSH, CDR2 LQKENI. The CDR3 DNA is TGTGCCAGCTCACCAACCCCACAAAGCGGGAGGGAGACCCAGTACTTC. Amino acid sequence: CASSPTPQSGRETQYF.

This clone was detected ten times or more. Other DNA sequences in the same sample also yield this CDR3. The chain combines TRBV5-1 with TRBJ2-7; 7 nucleotides agree with TRBD1. Germline lookup yields CDR1 SGHRS and CDR2 YFSETQ. V shed 3 bases, J shed 6 bases, and the junction held 9 bases outside the gene matches. The CDR3 loop spans 14 amino acids. The CDR3: CASSSGTAGIEQYF. The CDR3 coding sequence is TGCGCCAGCAGCTCAGGGACAGCAGGAATCGAGCAGTACTTC.

The CDR3 loop is CASNDIRFNNQPQHF. The CDR3 DNA reads as TGTGCCAGCAATGACATTAGGTTCAACAATCAGCCCCAGCATTTT. The chain joins TRBV6-6 to TRBJ1-5; D remains ambiguous. CDR1 is MNHNY, CDR2 SVGAGI, per germline (reference sequence). The CDR3 has 15 amino acids. The V gene lost 7 bases and the J gene lost 3 bases, with 16 bases spanning the gap.

The chain links TRBV7-8 to TRBJ2-3; tentatively, D is TRBD1 (5 bases). Germline loops: CDR1 SGHVS, CDR2 FQNEAQ. The CDR3 consists of 17 residues. Trimming took 1 base from V and 0 from J, leaving 14 bases between them. CDR3 sequence reads: CASSLVSRTLSTDTQYF. For the CDR3, the DNA is TGTGCCAGCAGCTTAGTGTCCCGGACACTAAGCACAGATACGCAGTATTTT.

V gene TRBV28 combines with J gene TRBJ1-1; D unclear. The CDR3 spans 13 residues. The ends were cut back, 5 bases at V and 5 bases at J, with 12 bases in the middle. Germline lookup yields CDR1 MDHEN and CDR2 SYDVKM. The CDR3 spells CASSRPSITEAFF. CDR3 sequence (DNA): TGTGCCAGCAGTCGCCCTAGTATAACTGAAGCTTTCTTT. Looking up the rest from reference TRBV28 and TRBJ1-1 gives the full variable domain: DVKVTQSSRYLVKRTGEKVFLECVQDMDHENMFWYRQDPGLGLRLIYFSYDVKMKEKGDIPEGYSVSREKKERFSLILESASTNQTSMYLCASSRPSITEAFFGQGTRLTVV.

J is TRBJ2-1 and V is TRBV5-1; maybe TRBD1 (8 bases). V dropped 5 bases and J dropped 4 bases, with 16 bases sitting between them. Germline V CDR1 and CDR2: SGHRS, YFSETQ. CDR3 size: 15 residues. The CDR3 DNA is TGCGCCAGCAGACATACAGGGGGGGTTTACAATGAGCAGTTCTTC. This translates into CASRHTGGVYNEQFF.

This clone showed up just a few times. The V and J genes are TRBV2 and TRBJ1-3; 7 bases line up with TRBD1. CDR3 length: 13 amino acids. V gave up 6 bases and J gave up 11 bases; unmatched junction bases: 10. The germline V gene encodes CDR1 SNHLY and CDR2 FYNNEI. CDR3 residues: CASRGQDWRPIYF. The CDR3, as DNA: TGTGCCAGCAGAGGACAGGACTGGAGGCCCATATATTTT.

J is TRBJ2-5 and V is TRBV7-2; 11 nucleotides line up with TRBD2. V shed 7 bases, J shed 5 bases, and the junction held 6 bases outside the gene matches. CDR1 and CDR2 (germline): SGHTA, FQGNSA. The CDR3 loop spans 14 amino acids. CDR3 nucleotides: TGTGCCAGCACACTAGCGGGAGCCGCCGAGACCCAGTACTTC. It specifies CASTLAGAAETQYF.

This chain connects TRBV9 to TRBJ1-3, with a tentative D call TRBD1 (5 bases). The V gene lost 1 base and the J gene lost 0 bases, with 14 bases spanning the gap. Looked up from germline, CDR1 is SGDLS and CDR2 is YYNGEE. The CDR3 sequence is 17 residues long. This chain's CDR3 is CASSVIPGTDSGNTIYF. Written as DNA, the CDR3 is TGTGCCAGCAGCGTAATTCCGGGGACCGACTCTGGAAACACCATATATTTT.

As concerns this clone: Other DNA sequences from this sample encode an identical CDR3 as well. The rearrangement joins TRBV15 to TRBJ2-7; D not resolved. Germline V lookup: CDR1 LNHNV, CDR2 YYDKDF (reference sequence). Trimming removed 0 bases at V and 4 bases at J, with 4 bases between. This CDR3 contains 12 residues. The CDR3 region has the DNA TGTGCCACCAGCAGAGAGGGGTACGAGCAGTACTTC. Amino acid sequence: CATSREGYEQYF.